This T cell receptor (beta chain) was recorded in a study of T cells expressing NK-cell markers. This CDR3 contains 12 residues. The V gene's germline CDR1 is SGHRS and CDR2 YFSETQ. TCRdb re-called the 5' RACE reads; every CDR3 protein appears as one record, without DNA. This table holds a few hundred thousand distinct CDR3 sequences. Input material: blood T cells: a sorted CD56 or NKG2C T cell subset, CD4+ or CD8+ T cells, or bulk PBMC T cells (not recorded which). The receptor comes from a woman in her 50s in good health. The genes are TRBV5-1 and TRBJ2-2; the TCRdb call, TRBD2, lacks DNA for checking. This CDR3 reads CASGLWSGELFF.